Listed below are T cell receptor beta chains from one sample, sequenced in a study of blood T cell repertoires in COVID-19. Sequenced by immunoSEQ multiplex PCR; TCRdb stores in-frame clones only, minus some. The sample includes fewer than 350,000 clones, around 85% of them seen just once. Sample: PBMCs or T cells enriched from blood (not recorded which). These receptors all come from a woman in her thirties who had been exposed to COVID-19. Both conserved end residues are part of each CDR3. The D gene is left open where the match is weak. The size of a clone is reported for some rows only, either as once, few or many, or as a class for expanded clones.

clone_size: .; v_call: TRBV5-6; d_call: .; j_call: TRBJ2-1; cdr3_nt: TGTGCCAGCAGCTTGATACTAGATGAGCAGTTCTTC; cdr3_aa: CASSLILDEQFF
clone_size: once; v_call: TRBV9; d_call: .; j_call: TRBJ2-5; cdr3_nt: TGTGCCAGCAGCGTAGCTTCCTCCACGCGAGAGACCCAGTACTTC; cdr3_aa: CASSVASSTRETQYF
clone_size: .; v_call: TRBV6-5; d_call: .; j_call: TRBJ1-3; cdr3_nt: TGTGCCAGCAATTCGGCTGGAAACACCATATATTTT; cdr3_aa: CASNSAGNTIYF
clone_size: .; v_call: TRBV28; d_call: .; j_call: TRBJ1-6; cdr3_nt: TGTGCCAGCGGCCTCACAGGGTTGGGATCACCCCTCCACTTT; cdr3_aa: CASGLTGLGSPLHF
clone_size: few; v_call: TRBV14; d_call: TRBD1; j_call: TRBJ1-2; cdr3_nt: TGTGCCAGCAGCCAAGGCTCCAGGGGGGCCATGGGTGGCTACACCTTC; cdr3_aa: CASSQGSRGAMGGYTF
clone_size: .; v_call: TRBV4-2; d_call: TRBD1; j_call: TRBJ1-2; cdr3_nt: TGTGCCAGCAGCCAAGATCGGGTGGGGACAGGTAGTGGCTACACCTTC; cdr3_aa: CASSQDRVGTGSGYTF
clone_size: .; v_call: TRBV27; d_call: .; j_call: TRBJ2-3; cdr3_nt: TGTGCCAGCAGTCCACTACCCGGCCCCGAAGGCCCCACAGATACGCAGTATTTT; cdr3_aa: CASSPLPGPEGPTDTQYF
clone_size: .; v_call: TRBV9; d_call: .; j_call: TRBJ1-6; cdr3_nt: TGTGCCAGCAGCCCCCGTGCAGGGGCGGATTCACCCCTCCACTTT; cdr3_aa: CASSPRAGADSPLHF
clone_size: .; v_call: TRBV2; d_call: .; j_call: TRBJ1-6; cdr3_nt: TGTGCCAGCAGTGAGCAGGTGGATTCACCCCTCCACTTT; cdr3_aa: CASSEQVDSPLHF
clone_size: once; v_call: TRBV30; d_call: .; j_call: TRBJ1-5; cdr3_nt: TGTGCCTGGAGTAGGAGGGGAGGTAGCAATCAGCCCCAGCATTTT; cdr3_aa: CAWSRRGGSNQPQHF
clone_size: .; v_call: TRBV5-1; d_call: TRBD1; j_call: TRBJ2-7; cdr3_nt: TGCGCCAGCAGCTTAACAGGGGGAAGAACCTACGAGCAGTACTTC; cdr3_aa: CASSLTGGRTYEQYF
clone_size: .; v_call: TRBV19; d_call: .; j_call: TRBJ2-1; cdr3_nt: TGTGCCAGTAGCCAGGGGTCCAATGAGCAGTTCTTC; cdr3_aa: CASSQGSNEQFF
clone_size: .; v_call: TRBV25-1; d_call: .; j_call: TRBJ2-1; cdr3_nt: TGTGCCAGCAGCCCCGAGAGCGGAGTATACAATGAGCAGTTCTTC; cdr3_aa: CASSPESGVYNEQFF
clone_size: .; v_call: TRBV6-5; d_call: .; j_call: TRBJ2-7; cdr3_nt: TGTGCCAGCAGAAAAGGGGGTACCTACGAGCAGTACTTC; cdr3_aa: CASRKGGTYEQYF
clone_size: .; v_call: TRBV28; d_call: TRBD1; j_call: TRBJ2-7; cdr3_nt: TGTGCCAGCAGCTCCGGGACAGGGAGCGAGCAGTACTTC; cdr3_aa: CASSSGTGSEQYF
clone_size: .; v_call: TRBV21-1; d_call: .; j_call: TRBJ1-1; cdr3_nt: TGTGCCAGCAGCAAACGGGGAATGATGAATGAAGCTTTCTTT; cdr3_aa: CASSKRGMMNEAFF
clone_size: .; v_call: TRBV6-6; d_call: .; j_call: TRBJ2-5; cdr3_nt: TGTGCCAGCACCCTAGTTCCCCAAGAGACCCAGTACTTC; cdr3_aa: CASTLVPQETQYF
clone_size: .; v_call: TRBV15; d_call: .; j_call: TRBJ1-2; cdr3_nt: TGTGCCACCAGCAGAGATGCGTTGTCGTATGGCTACACCTTC; cdr3_aa: CATSRDALSYGYTF
clone_size: .; v_call: TRBV27; d_call: .; j_call: TRBJ1-2; cdr3_nt: TGTGCCAGCAGTTTCAGGGCGGGATACTATGGCTACACCTTC; cdr3_aa: CASSFRAGYYGYTF
clone_size: .; v_call: TRBV12-5; d_call: .; j_call: TRBJ2-5; cdr3_nt: TGTGCTAGTGGGGCAGATGCCTGGGAGACCCAGTACTTC; cdr3_aa: CASGADAWETQYF
clone_size: .; v_call: TRBV3-1/TRBV3-2; d_call: TRBD2; j_call: TRBJ2-2; cdr3_nt: TGTGCCAGCAGCCAAGAAAATCTAGCGGGAGGACTGAACACCGGGGAGCTGTTTTTT; cdr3_aa: CASSQENLAGGLNTGELFF
clone_size: .; v_call: TRBV9; d_call: TRBD2; j_call: TRBJ2-7; cdr3_nt: TGTGCCAGCAGCGCGAGACCCGGGACTAGCGGGAGGTTCTACGAGCAGTACTTC; cdr3_aa: CASSARPGTSGRFYEQYF
clone_size: .; v_call: TRBV10-2; d_call: .; j_call: TRBJ1-2; cdr3_nt: TGCGCCAGCAGTGAGTCGGGGGACATCAAGGGCTACACCTTC; cdr3_aa: CASSESGDIKGYTF
clone_size: .; v_call: TRBV6-4; d_call: .; j_call: TRBJ1-1; cdr3_nt: TGTGCCAGCAGTGAAAACCCAGGGACTGGAGCTTTCTTT; cdr3_aa: CASSENPGTGAFF
clone_size: few; v_call: TRBV2; d_call: .; j_call: TRBJ2-1; cdr3_nt: TGTGCCAGCAGTGAAGCGCTTCAGGGGGGTTACAATGAGCAGTTCTTC; cdr3_aa: CASSEALQGGYNEQFF
clone_size: .; v_call: TRBV7-8; d_call: .; j_call: TRBJ2-3; cdr3_nt: TGTGCCAGCAGCTTAAGGGGAAATACGCAGTATTTT; cdr3_aa: CASSLRGNTQYF
clone_size: .; v_call: TRBV7-2; d_call: TRBD1; j_call: TRBJ1-5; cdr3_nt: TGTGCCAGCAGCAGAGACAGGGCTGGAAATCAGCCCCAGCATTTT; cdr3_aa: CASSRDRAGNQPQHF